These T cell receptor beta chains were read from a single sample in a study of post-analysis software for immune sequencing data. A single record per CDR3 protein comes from TCRdb applying MiXCR to the PCR reads. The data show roughly 430,000 distinct CDR3 sequences, with 39% seen just once and under 9% held by the top ten. The sample consisted of blood. These receptors were collected from a girl aged 2-10 years with multiple sclerosis. The CDR3 runs from the conserved cysteine through the conserved F or W. D genes are given only for firm matches. Expanded clones get a size class; other rows say once, few or many, or leave the size out.

.,TRBV20-1,.,TRBJ1-1,12,TGCAGTGCAAAGGGCGGGAACACTGAAGCTTTCTTT,CSAKGGNTEAFF
.,TRBV6-5,.,TRBJ2-1,13,TGTGCCAGCAGTAGATTTGAGAGGAATGAGCAGTTCTTC,CASSRFERNEQFF
TRBD1,TRBV20-1,many,TRBJ1-1,14,TGCAGTGCTAGTCCCGGGACAGGGAAGAATGAAGCTTTCTTT,CSASPGTGKNEAFF
.,TRBV5-1,.,TRBJ2-7,14,TGCGCCAGCACCCCGGGGGCGGTATCCTACGAGCAGTACTTC,CASTPGAVSYEQYF
TRBD1,TRBV6-1,.,TRBJ1-1,15,TGTGCCAGCAGTACAGGGGGCGCGGGGAACACTGAAGCTTTCTTT,CASSTGGAGNTEAFF
TRBD2,TRBV20-1,.,TRBJ2-1,15,TGCGGTGCTGAGACTAGCGGGAGTTTCTACAATGAGCAGTTCTTC,CGAETSGSFYNEQFF
.,TRBV29-1,.,TRBJ2-1,14,TGCAGCGTTGCCCCCGGAAGAGGGTCCTACGAGCAGTTCTTC,CSVAPGRGSYEQFF
TRBD1,TRBV20-1,.,TRBJ2-4,15,TGCAGTGCCTCTAAAACAGGGGATGGCAAAAACATTCAGTACTTC,CSASKTGDGKNIQYF
TRBD2,TRBV12-3/TRBV12-4,.,TRBJ2-1,16,TGTGCCAGCAGTTTGGGACGGACTAGCCTCAGGGATGAGCAGTTCTTC,CASSLGRTSLRDEQFF
TRBD2,TRBV5-1,.,TRBJ2-1,15,TGCGCCAGCAGCGGGACTAGCGACTCCTACAATGAGCAGTTCTTC,CASSGTSDSYNEQFF
TRBD2,TRBV7-3,few,TRBJ2-3,19,TGTGCCAGCAGCTTAACAGGTGGACTAGCGGGGGGATACACAGATACGCAGTATTTT,CASSLTGGLAGGYTDTQYF
.,TRBV28,few,TRBJ2-5,15,TGTGCCAGCAGCCCCTCCCCCGACAGGCGAGAGACCCAGTACTTC,CASSPSPDRRETQYF
TRBD2,TRBV7-3,few,TRBJ2-3,14,TGTGCCAGCAGCTCCGGACTAGCCGGAGATACGCAGTATTTT,CASSSGLAGDTQYF
TRBD1,TRBV5-6,.,TRBJ1-1,14,TGTGCCAGCAGCTCGACAGGGTTCGGCACTGAAGCTTTCTTT,CASSSTGFGTEAFF
.,TRBV7-6,.,TRBJ2-1,17,TGTGCCAGCAGTCTCTTATCACAGGAAGATTACTACAATGAGCAGTTCTTC,CASSLLSQEDYYNEQFF
TRBD2,TRBV9,.,TRBJ2-4,16,TGTGCCAGCAGCGTCTCCGGGACTAGCGGGGTAGGCATTCAGTACTTC,CASSVSGTSGVGIQYF
.,TRBV27,.,TRBJ1-1,13,TGTGCCAGCAGCCTGGACAGATTCACTGAAGCTTTCTTT,CASSLDRFTEAFF
.,TRBV5-1,few,TRBJ1-1,15,TGCGCCAGCAGCTCTACCCTTGAGATGAACACTGAAGCTTTCTTT,CASSSTLEMNTEAFF
TRBD2,TRBV5-1,.,TRBJ2-3,16,TGCGCCAGCAGCTTACAAGCGGGGGCCTCCACAGATACGCAGTATTTT,CASSLQAGASTDTQYF
.,TRBV4-1,.,TRBJ2-7,13,TGCGCCAGCAGCCAAAGGACAGCCTACGAGCAGTACTTC,CASSQRTAYEQYF
.,TRBV5-1,.,TRBJ2-3,15,TGCGCCAGCAGCTTGAGGGGGGGGCAAACAGATACGCAGTATTTT,CASSLRGGQTDTQYF
.,TRBV4-1,.,TRBJ2-5,15,TGCGCCAGCAGCCAAGATATAAGGGCCCAAGAGACCCAGTACTTC,CASSQDIRAQETQYF